This TCR beta chain was captured by sequencing in a study of T cells in Graves' hyperthyroidism and ophthalmopathy. The CDR3 is made up of 16 amino acids. The V end was cut by 1 base, the J end by 3 bases, with 10 bases between. Germline CDR1 reads KGHSH; CDR2 reads LQKENI. It was RNA transcripts that yielded the amplified TCR beta CDR3 regions. During a first-round RT-PCR of the TCR CDR3, the HTBI primer set was used. TCRdb used MiXCR to reprocess the multiplex PCR reads, holding one entry per CDR3 protein. In the table there are 690,000 or so distinct CDR3 sequences, 18% of which are singletons. This clonotype occurred a few times.

The sequence derives from a woman aged 50 to 60 with Graves' hyperthyroidism that later progressed to Graves' ophthalmopathy. What was sequenced was blood. The chain uses TRBV18 and TRBJ2-6; D unresolved. The CDR3 DNA is TGTGCCAGCTCACCACGGTTTCGTGGTGGGGCCAACGTCCTGACTTTC. Its protein is CASSPRFRGGANVLTF.